Listed below are T cell receptor beta chains from one sample, sequenced in a study of T-cell reconstitution after alpha-beta-depleted transplantation in children. TCRdb re-derived calls from the PCR reads in MiXCR, one entry per CDR3 protein. Of 450,000 to 600,000 distinct CDR3 sequences in the sample, over 10% were seen once. This material consisted of PBMCs, mostly from graft donor cells, taken 360 days after TCRalphabeta/CD19-depleted stem cell transplant. These receptors were taken from a male patient aged 10 to 17 who had a stem cell transplant for acute myeloid leukemia, so the T cells may come from the graft donor. Both conserved end residues are part of each CDR3. D genes are given only for firm matches. The size entry is marked missing in some rows and otherwise reads once, few, many or a size class.

j_gene,abundance,v_gene,d_gene,CDR3nt,CDR3aa
TRBJ1-5,many,TRBV27,TRBD1,TGTGCCAGCGGGACAGCGAATCAGCCCCAGCATTTT,CASGTANQPQHF
TRBJ2-5,.,TRBV4-3,TRBD2,TGCGCCAGCAGCCCCAGTATAGCGGGACTCCAAGAGACCCAGTACTTC,CASSPSIAGLQETQYF
TRBJ2-5,many,TRBV20-1,TRBD1,TGCAGTGCTTCAGGGGGAGAGACCCAGTACTTC,CSASGGETQYF
TRBJ2-1,few,TRBV4-3,TRBD1,TGCGCCAGCAGCCAAGATCTCGGCGGGACAGGGATCGTTAATGAGCAGTTCTTC,CASSQDLGGTGIVNEQFF
TRBJ2-7,.,TRBV13,TRBD1,TGTGCCAGCAGCCACAGGGACAGGCCAAACTACGAGCAGTACTTC,CASSHRDRPNYEQYF
TRBJ1-1,many,TRBV5-1,.,TGCGCCAGCAAGGTTTGGGAGGGCCTTATGAACACTGAAGCTTTCTTT,CASKVWEGLMNTEAFF
TRBJ2-7,few,TRBV7-9,.,TGTGCCAGCAGCTATAGAAGAGACAGTGACCTAAAGTACTTC,CASSYRRDSDLKYF
TRBJ2-6,.,TRBV20-1,TRBD1,TGCAGTGCTAGGAGACAGGGGTCCGGGGCCAACGTCCTGACTTTC,CSARRQGSGANVLTF
TRBJ2-1,many,TRBV6-5,TRBD2,TGTGCCAGTCGGACTAGCGGTTACAATGAGCAGTTCTTC,CASRTSGYNEQFF
TRBJ2-2,many,TRBV11-1,TRBD2,TGTGCCAGCAGCAATAGCGGGAGGTCAGCCGGGGAGCTGTTTTTT,CASSNSGRSAGELFF
TRBJ2-6,once,TRBV5-2,.,TGTGCCTGCAGCTTGAAGGTTTTAGCGGGAGATAGTGGGGCCAACGTCCTGACTTTC,CACSLKVLAGDSGANVLTF
TRBJ2-1,few,TRBV20-1,TRBD2,TGCAGTGCTAGGGCCCACCTCCGACTAGCGGGGGGCTACAATGAGCAGTTCTTC,CSARAHLRLAGGYNEQFF
TRBJ2-1,few,TRBV20-1,.,TGCAGTGCTAGAGGACCCTCTCCTGGAGGCAATGAGCAGTTCTTC,CSARGPSPGGNEQFF
TRBJ2-1,.,TRBV4-3,TRBD2,TGCGCCAGCAGCCAAGGACTAGCGGGGGGGGGCTACAATGAGCAGTTCTTC,CASSQGLAGGGYNEQFF
TRBJ2-5,.,TRBV29-1,TRBD2,TGCAGCGTTGCAAAAGCGGGAGGGCGAGAGACCCAGTACTTC,CSVAKAGGRETQYF
TRBJ2-1,.,TRBV7-8,TRBD2,TGTGCCAGCAGCAAACTAGCGGGGGCCGTAAAGTTCTTC,CASSKLAGAVKFF
TRBJ1-1,many,TRBV19,.,TGTGCCAGTGCGCGGGGGGCCAGGAACACTGAAGCTTTCTTT,CASARGARNTEAFF
TRBJ2-3,few,TRBV11-1,TRBD1,TGTGCCAGCAGCTTCCCTGTCTGGGGGACAGGGGGCACAGATACGCAGTATTTT,CASSFPVWGTGGTDTQYF
TRBJ2-1,few,TRBV7-6,TRBD2,TGTGCCAGCAGCTTAGAAGGGACTAGCGGGACTTTTGAGCAGTTCTTC,CASSLEGTSGTFEQFF
TRBJ2-5,many,TRBV10-3,.,TGTGCCATCAGTCCATTGGGGGAGACCCAGTACTTC,CAISPLGETQYF
TRBJ2-7,.,TRBV20-1,TRBD2,TGCAGTGCTAGAGTAGCCCGCAAAACTAGCGGGCCCTACGAGCAGTACTTC,CSARVARKTSGPYEQYF
TRBJ2-1,few,TRBV29-1,.,TGCAGCGTTGAAGTCGTGAGGGTGGGTGAGCAGTTCTTC,CSVEVVRVGEQFF
TRBJ2-5,many,TRBV20-1,.,TGCAGTGCTAGAATACACGAGACCCAGTACTTC,CSARIHETQYF
TRBJ2-6,few,TRBV15,.,TGTGCCACCAGCAGAGATTTACCGCGGTTCGGCTCTGGGGCCAACGTCCTGACTTTC,CATSRDLPRFGSGANVLTF
TRBJ2-1,.,TRBV12-3/TRBV12-4,TRBD2,TGTGCCAGCAGTTTTTCTAGCGGGAGGGGGATCAATGAGCAGTTCTTC,CASSFSSGRGINEQFF
TRBJ2-1,.,TRBV6-5,TRBD2,TGTGCCAGCAGTTGCCGACTAGCGGGAGACTACAATGAGCAGTTCTTC,CASSCRLAGDYNEQFF
TRBJ1-1,.,TRBV7-3,.,TGTGCCAGCAGCCCCACAGGGACCCTAGCCACTGAAGCTTTCTTT,CASSPTGTLATEAFF
TRBJ2-5,few,TRBV20-1,TRBD2,TGCAGTGCTAGACACTCTTTGATCGTAGGACTAGCGGCAAAAGAGACCCAGTACTTC,CSARHSLIVGLAAKETQYF
TRBJ2-7,few,TRBV18,.,TGTGCCAGCTCACCACCGGCGAACTACGAGCAGTACTTC,CASSPPANYEQYF
TRBJ2-3,few,TRBV3-1,TRBD2,TGTGCCAGCAGCCAAGGGACTAGCGGTTCAGATACGCAGTATTTT,CASSQGTSGSDTQYF
TRBJ2-3,once,TRBV4-3,.,TGCGCCAGCAGCCAAGACGGGTCGGGGACAGATACGCAGTATTTT,CASSQDGSGTDTQYF
TRBJ2-7,.,TRBV20-1,.,TGCAGTGCTAGTGCAGGGTTGAACGAGCAGTACTTC,CSASAGLNEQYF
TRBJ2-7,.,TRBV6-7,.,TGTGCCAGCAGTTATGCCGGTTCCTACGAGCAGTACTTC,CASSYAGSYEQYF
TRBJ1-2,.,TRBV2,TRBD1,TGTGCCAGCAGTCCGGACAGGATTCAAAGGGGCTACACCTTC,CASSPDRIQRGYTF
TRBJ2-5,.,TRBV4-3,.,TGCGCCAGCAGCCCTAGTAGAAAGGACCAAGAGACCCAGTACTTC,CASSPSRKDQETQYF
TRBJ2-2,many,TRBV28,.,TGTGCCAGCAGCATCGGGGCGACCGGGGAGCTGTTTTTT,CASSIGATGELFF